This entry lists 12 T cell receptor beta chains sequenced from one sample in a study of blood T cell repertoires in COVID-19. Some clones are missing from TCRdb's copy, which holds only in-frame ones; the method was immunoSEQ multiplex PCR. Here the sample spans about 140,000 clones, roughly 84% being singletons. The sample taken for sequencing was peripheral blood. Source of these receptors: a human donor in a cohort sampled during active COVID-19.

The rearrangement joins TRBV11-2 to TRBJ1-2; 11 bases are a match to TRBD1. CDR3 length: 15 amino acids. Germline V gene lookup returns CDR1 SGHAT and CDR2 FQNNGV. The V and J ends lost 5 bases and 4 bases, in that order; junction bases with no gene match: 6. CDR3: CASSPTGQGAYGYTF. In DNA, the CDR3 is TGTGCCAGCAGCCCAACAGGACAGGGGGCCTATGGCTACACCTTC.

The chain links TRBV2 to TRBJ1-2; 7 bases match TRBD1. Germline V gives CDR1 SNHLY, CDR2 FYNNEI. This CDR3 region has 16 residues. Trimming removed 3 bases from V and 3 bases from J; junction bases left unmatched: 10. Written as DNA, the CDR3 is TGTGCCAGCAGTGAGGAGGAAGGACAGGTGGACTATGGCTACACCTTC. Amino acid sequence: CASSEEEGQVDYGYTF.

This clone was found a few times. The sample has other DNA sequences that encode this CDR3 too. V and J are TRBV5-1 and TRBJ2-5; 7 bases map to TRBD1. This CDR3 comprises 13 residues. V shed 3 bases, J shed 5 bases, and the junction held 4 bases outside the gene matches. In germline, CDR1 is SGHRS, CDR2 YFSETQ. CDR3 residues: CASSSGGRETQYF. CDR3 nucleotide sequence: TGCGCCAGCAGCTCAGGGGGACGGGAGACCCAGTACTTC.

This clone was seen only a few times. The V call is TRBV7-9, the J call TRBJ1-6, with D maybe TRBD1 (5 bases). The CDR3 covers 17 residues. The V and J ends lost 0 bases and 1 base respectively, with 10 bases between them. Germline V gene lookup returns CDR1 SEHNR and CDR2 FQNEAQ (reference sequence). The CDR3 DNA sequence: TGTGCCAGCAGCTTAGCTATGGGGGGTTCCTATAATTCACCCCTCCACTTT. Amino acid sequence: CASSLAMGGSYNSPLHF.

V gene TRBV28 combines with J gene TRBJ1-1; 7 bases map to TRBD1. The V gene's germline CDR1 is MDHEN and CDR2 SYDVKM. V lost 6 bases, J lost 8 bases, and 6 bases stayed unmatched. The CDR3 runs to 12 residues. The CDR3 protein is CASSYTGEEAFF. The CDR3, as DNA: TGTGCCAGCAGCTACACAGGGGAGGAAGCTTTCTTT. The variable domain in full, with the rest retrieved from reference TRBV28 and TRBJ1-1, is DVKVTQSSRYLVKRTGEKVFLECVQDMDHENMFWYRQDPGLGLRLIYFSYDVKMKEKGDIPEGYSVSREKKERFSLILESASTNQTSMYLCASSYTGEEAFFGQGTRLTVV.

The CDR3 DNA is TGTGCCAGCAGCTTGACAGTTGGAGAGACCCAGTACTTC. This translates into CASSLTVGETQYF. The chain joins TRBV5-6 to TRBJ2-5; D not resolved. This CDR3 comprises 13 residues. Between the trimmed V and J ends, which lost 1 base and 4 bases, there was a span of 8 bases. The germline V gene has CDR1 SGHDT and CDR2 YYEEEE.

The rearrangement uses TRBV6-5 and TRBJ1-2; D is ambiguous. Germline CDR1 MNHEY, CDR2 SVGAGI. Trimming removed 6 bases at V and 0 bases at J, with 11 bases between. The CDR3 loop spans 14 amino acids. CDR3 sequence reads: CASSQREANYGYTF. DNA for the CDR3: TGTGCCAGCAGCCAGAGGGAAGCTAACTATGGCTACACCTTC.

On this clone: At one boundary the junction diverges from the germline segment, which might be a read error. The chain is built from TRBV7-2 and TRBJ2-3; 9 bases fit TRBD2. CDR1 and CDR2 from the germline V gene are SGHTA and FQGNSA. There are 15 residues in the CDR3. This chain's CDR3 is CASSLAGLSTDTQYF. The CDR3 DNA reads as TGTGCCAGCAGCCTAGCGGGGCTTAGCACAGATACGCAGTATTTT.

The V and J genes are TRBV4-2 and TRBJ2-2; D uncertain. This CDR3 region has 16 residues. The V end was cut by 1 base, the J end by 2 bases, with 11 bases between. Germline values: CDR1 LGHNA, CDR2 YNFKEQ. The CDR3 coding sequence is TGTGCCAGCAGCCAAGTTTTTGCGATAAACACCGGGGAGCTGTTTTTT. As protein: CASSQVFAINTGELFF.

J is TRBJ1-5 and V is TRBV19; D perhaps matches TRBD1 (5 bases). The CDR3 runs to 11 residues. The V gene lost 4 bases and the J gene lost 7 bases, with 5 bases spanning the gap. Germline-derived CDR1 and CDR2 are LNHDA and SQIVND (reference sequence). CDR3 sequence: CASSKGQPQHF. The CDR3 bases are TGTGCCAGTAGTAAGGGGCAGCCCCAGCATTTT.

The chain couples TRBV5-1 to TRBJ1-6; 7 nucleotides match TRBD1. The ends lost 1 base at V and 9 bases at J; junction bases unmatched: 10. CDR3 length: 16 residues. Germline V gene lookup returns CDR1 SGHRS and CDR2 YFSETQ. The CDR3 sequence: CASSLLGRGTISPLHF. CDR3 DNA sequence: TGCGCCAGCAGCTTGCTGGGCAGGGGGACGATTTCACCCCTCCACTTT.

This clone was recorded a few times. The J gene is TRBJ1-6, the V gene TRBV10-1, with D perhaps matching TRBD1 (6 bases). CDR3 length: 15 residues. Germline V gene lookup returns CDR1 WNHNN and CDR2 SYGVQD (reference sequence). Trimming cost V 6 bases and J 9 bases, with 18 bases left between them. CDR3 sequence (DNA): TGCGCCAGCAGCCCCGACAGGTGGGTCTCTTCACCCCTCCACTTT. Encoded protein: CASSPDRWVSSPLHF.